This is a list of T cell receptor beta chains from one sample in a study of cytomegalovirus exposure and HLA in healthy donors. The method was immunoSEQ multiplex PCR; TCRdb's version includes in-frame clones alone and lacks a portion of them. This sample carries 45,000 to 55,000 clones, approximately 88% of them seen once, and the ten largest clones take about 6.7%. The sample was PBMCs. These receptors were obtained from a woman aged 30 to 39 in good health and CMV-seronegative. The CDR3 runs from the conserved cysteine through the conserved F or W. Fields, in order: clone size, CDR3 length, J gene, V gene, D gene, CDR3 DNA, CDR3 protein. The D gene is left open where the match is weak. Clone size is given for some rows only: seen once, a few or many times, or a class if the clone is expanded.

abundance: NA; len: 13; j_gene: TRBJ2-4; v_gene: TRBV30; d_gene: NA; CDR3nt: TGTGCCTGGATCGGGGGAGGCAGGAACATTCAGTACTTC; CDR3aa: CAWIGGGRNIQYF
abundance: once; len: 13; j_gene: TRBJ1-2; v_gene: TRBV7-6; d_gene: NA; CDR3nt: TGTGCCAGCAGCTCAGGGGTTAACTATGGCTACACCTTC; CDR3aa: CASSSGVNYGYTF
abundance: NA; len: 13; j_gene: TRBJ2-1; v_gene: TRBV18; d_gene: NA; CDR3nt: TGTGCCAGCTCACCATCCCCGTACAATGAGCAGTTCTTC; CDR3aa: CASSPSPYNEQFF
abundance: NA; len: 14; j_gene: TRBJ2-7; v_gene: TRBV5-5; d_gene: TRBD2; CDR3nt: TGTGCCAGCAGCCCTCTAGCGGGAGGAATCGAGCAGTACTTC; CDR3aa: CASSPLAGGIEQYF
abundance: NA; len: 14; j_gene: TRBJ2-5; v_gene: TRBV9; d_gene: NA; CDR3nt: TGTGCCAGCAGCGTAGGAGAGGGCCGGGAGACCCAGTACTTC; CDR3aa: CASSVGEGRETQYF
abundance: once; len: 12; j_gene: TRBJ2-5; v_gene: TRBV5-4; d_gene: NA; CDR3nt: TGTGCCAGCAGCTTGGGGAGGGAGACCCAGTACTTC; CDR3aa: CASSLGRETQYF
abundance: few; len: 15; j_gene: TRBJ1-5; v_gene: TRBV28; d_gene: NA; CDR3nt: TGTGCCAGCAGCGGCCTCCAGGGTAGCAATCAGCCCCAGCATTTT; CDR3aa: CASSGLQGSNQPQHF
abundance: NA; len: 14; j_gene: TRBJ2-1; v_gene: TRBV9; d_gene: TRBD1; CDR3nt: TGTGCCAGCAGCGATCCAGGGGGCTACAATGAGCAGTTCTTC; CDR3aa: CASSDPGGYNEQFF
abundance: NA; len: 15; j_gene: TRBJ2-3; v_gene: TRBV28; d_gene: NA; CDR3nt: TGTGCCAGCGTTTATGGCGGAACCTACACAGATACGCAGTATTTT; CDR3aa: CASVYGGTYTDTQYF
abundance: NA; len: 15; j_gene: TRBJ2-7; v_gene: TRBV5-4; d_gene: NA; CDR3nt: TGTGCCAGCAGCTTGGCCAGCGTTTCGTCGGGCGAGCAGTACTTC; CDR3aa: CASSLASVSSGEQYF
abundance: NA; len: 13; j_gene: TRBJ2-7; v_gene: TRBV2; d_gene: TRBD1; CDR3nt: TGTGCCAGCAGGTTCCGGGACAGCTACGAGCAGTACTTC; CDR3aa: CASRFRDSYEQYF